This entry features one TCR beta chain sequence. This CDR3 has 16 residues. Trimming left V 3 bases short and J 5 bases short, with 20 bases between. Per germline, CDR1 DFQATT and CDR2 SNEGSKA (reference sequence). Exclusion of patients followed from uncontrolled infection, other autoimmune disease, pregnancy or lactation. The sample comes from a study of T cells in Graves' hyperthyroidism and ophthalmopathy. Template material for amplifying TCR beta CDR3 regions consisted of RNA transcripts. A first-round RT-PCR of the TCR CDR3 used the HTBI primer set. TCRdb reprocessed the multiplex PCR reads via MiXCR and lists one record per CDR3 protein. The sample includes about 710,000 distinct CDR3 sequences, around 17% of them seen just once.

Material: blood. The V call is TRBV20-1, the J call TRBJ2-1; D may be TRBD1 or TRBD2 (6 bases each). The TCR sequence derives from a man between 18 and 35 years old with Graves' hyperthyroidism. The DNA of the CDR3 is TGCAGTGCTAGGGGGTCGGGGGCACCTTTGAACAATGAGCAGTTCTTC. Translating gives CSARGSGAPLNNEQFF.